These T cell receptor beta chains were read from a single sample in a study of T cell repertoires in cytomegalovirus infection. These TCRs are of unknown antigen specificity. Using its own MiXCR run on the reads, TCRdb lists one record per CDR3 protein. The repertoire holds some 62,000 distinct CDR3 sequences, about 19% seen once, with 65% to 75% in the top ten. The sample in question was CD8+ T cells from cultured PBMCs, obtained from culture after CMV antigen stimulation. The source is a human donor in good health (CMV status not recorded). Some clones in this sample may be carry-over from other donors' samples. CDR3s include the opening cysteine and the closing phenylalanine or tryptophan. A row's size may be missing; if present it is once, few, many or a size class.

J | V | size | CDR3
TRBJ2-1 | TRBV7-8 | few | CASSLGLAGVPSSYNEQFF
TRBJ1-4 | TRBV20-1 | . | CSAPGRQLFF
TRBJ2-1 | TRBV7-2 | few | CASSPSGGGTYNEQFF
TRBJ2-1 | TRBV23-1 | few | CASSQSLGQGGNEQFF
TRBJ2-1 | TRBV7-8 | few | CASSFERGVFNEQFF
TRBJ1-2 | TRBV6-5 | many | CASSYEGARLYGYTF
TRBJ1-1 | TRBV7-8 | few | CASLGAEAFF
TRBJ1-1 | TRBV6-2/TRBV6-3 | . | CASSLIERQAEAFF
TRBJ2-3 | TRBV12-3/TRBV12-4 | few | CASSFLPDTQYF
TRBJ1-4 | TRBV7-6 | . | CASSSPEYSNEKLFF
TRBJ2-3 | TRBV4-3 | . | CASTVDFGAADTQYF
TRBJ2-3 | TRBV6-2/TRBV6-3 | . | CASSYPPGGRADTQYF
TRBJ1-5 | TRBV7-2 | . | CASSLDAWQGVGQPQHF
TRBJ1-1 | TRBV27 | few | CASSLRGYTEAFF
TRBJ1-1 | TRBV7-2 | few | CASSPGQGASTEAFF
TRBJ1-2 | TRBV27 | . | CASSLSPIHPYGYTF
TRBJ1-2 | TRBV13 | . | CANSLGGIWGYTF
TRBJ2-1 | TRBV7-2 | . | CASSSVLAGGAVNEQFF
TRBJ1-5 | TRBV12-3/TRBV12-4 | few | CASSPKTGPYSNQPQHF
TRBJ1-1 | TRBV7-3 | . | CASSLNGGREAFF
TRBJ2-5 | TRBV4-2 | . | CASSHSKGVETQYF
TRBJ1-2 | TRBV7-2 | few | CASSLVPGWHYGYTF
TRBJ2-7 | TRBV6-2/TRBV6-3 | few | CASSEPGTYPYEQYF
TRBJ1-1 | TRBV7-6 | . | CASSPPLDEAFF
TRBJ2-5 | TRBV6-1 | . | CASSEDTGVQETQYF
TRBJ1-5 | TRBV4-1 | . | CASSQGLGNQPQHF
TRBJ2-2 | TRBV7-2 | few | CASSPRLLANTGELFF
TRBJ1-1 | TRBV7-9 | . | CASSSASAEAFF
TRBJ2-7 | TRBV7-2 | few | CASSHLAIGPIYEQYF
TRBJ1-6 | TRBV6-5 | few | CASSYVAISPLHF
TRBJ1-6 | TRBV12-3/TRBV12-4 | . | CASSLTQGPNSPLHF
TRBJ2-1 | TRBV5-1 | . | CASSSTSGEKQFF
TRBJ2-1 | TRBV7-6 | . | CASSLNKFEQFF
TRBJ1-1 | TRBV20-1 | . | CSARDLRATEAFF
TRBJ2-1 | TRBV7-6 | . | CASSLSGGADEQFF
TRBJ1-2 | TRBV27 | few | CASSLQPAYGYTF
TRBJ1-1 | TRBV7-6 | few | CASSSTNTEAFF
TRBJ1-3 | TRBV7-2 | few | CASSLVEGGGNTIYF
TRBJ1-1 | TRBV12-3/TRBV12-4 | many | CASSLGRVTEAFF
TRBJ1-1 | TRBV7-9 | few | CASSSPGLGDTEAFF
TRBJ2-3 | TRBV7-9 | few | CASSPRAGTTDTQYF
TRBJ1-3 | TRBV5-1 | . | CASSLAAETGTGNTIYF
TRBJ1-6 | TRBV6-2/TRBV6-3 | . | CASSYRDKGNSPLHF
TRBJ2-7 | TRBV7-6 | once | CASSLGGQHEQYF
TRBJ1-1 | TRBV5-6 | . | CASTQAGTLNTEAFF
TRBJ2-7 | TRBV28 | few | CASSRSEGISGHYEQYF
TRBJ1-5 | TRBV7-9 | . | CASSLEGYQPQHF
TRBJ2-5 | TRBV7-2 | many | CASSSSRPGEETQYF
TRBJ2-5 | TRBV4-2 | . | CASSPRLGTSGPYQETQYF
TRBJ1-1 | TRBV7-9 | . | CASSPDGNTEAFF
TRBJ1-3 | TRBV12-3/TRBV12-4 | . | CANRGVSGNTIYF
TRBJ2-1 | TRBV10-3 | few | CAISHGLEQFF